This T cell receptor beta chain was sequenced in a study of T-cell reconstitution after alpha-beta-depleted transplantation in children (dated by TCRdb to 2015 to 2016). Concerning the study at large: Using TCR repertoire profiling, the study followed T-cell immune reconstitution in a quantitative way in children after TCRalphabeta/CD19-depleted allogeneic hematopoietic cell transplantation.

Many counts were recorded for this clonotype. Its antigen is still unknown. Within one base of it there is no much larger clone, and no base qualities were kept. Receptors were amplified or captured by PCR. Sequenced using an Illumina HiSeq 2500. TCR library preparation used molecular barcoding, with unique molecular identifiers applied to normalize quantification of the TCRbeta repertoire. The raw public reads went through TCRdb reprocessing: fastp at Q25, MiXCR clone calling, in-frame beta chains kept. Each entry is one CDR3 protein sequence, shown with its most common DNA and genes. The sample profile shows over 90,000 distinct CDR3 sequences; about 7.5% of them were found once. Jointly, the top ten make up approximately 16% of the sample. On the study overall, not on this receptor specifically: In some patients, the high TCRbeta diversity seen at day 60 was put down to recipient T cells and intrathymic progenitors that had survived conditioning. About two months after transplant, the apparently early recovery of alphabetaT-cell counts reportedly depended on just several hundred clones that had expanded rapidly and came from non-depleted graft cells. Over the following months the frequencies of hyperexpanded clones went down, and after one year T-cell counts and TCRbeta diversity were mostly credited to newly produced T cells.

The junction carries 21 bases between V and J, which are trimmed by 5 bases and 4 bases respectively. The CDR3 has 17 amino acids, counting the end cysteine and phenylalanine. CDR3 DNA is the only sequence kept; it has 51 bases, read in frame from the first base. The sample's treatment or condition label, in plain terms: allogeneic hematopoietic cell transplantation with graft depleted of TCRalphabeta T cells and CD19 B cells. The children who served as transplant recipients had been given grafts of TCRalphabeta/CD19-depleted allogeneic hematopoietic cells. The TCR was taken from a boy younger than 10 with acute lymphoblastic leukemia, due to receive a stem cell transplant. The sequencing here drew on PBMCs, taken before TCRalphabeta/CD19-depleted stem cell transplant. The chain is made from TRBV12-3 or TRBV12-4 and TRBJ1-3; a weak D assignment points to TRBD1 (6 bases agree). The nucleotides are TGTGCCAGCAGTCCCCGCTCGACCGGGACAAAGGGAAACACCATATATTTT. Its protein is CASSPRSTGTKGNTIYF.